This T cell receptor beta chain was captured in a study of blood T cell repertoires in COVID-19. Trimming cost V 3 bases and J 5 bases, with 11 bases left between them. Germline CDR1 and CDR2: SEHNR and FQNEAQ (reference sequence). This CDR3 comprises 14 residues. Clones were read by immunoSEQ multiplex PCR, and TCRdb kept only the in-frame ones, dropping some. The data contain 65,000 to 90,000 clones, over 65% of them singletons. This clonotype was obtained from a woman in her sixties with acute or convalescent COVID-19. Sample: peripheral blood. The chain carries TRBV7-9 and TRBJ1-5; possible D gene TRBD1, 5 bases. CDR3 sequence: CASSFGPRDQPQHF. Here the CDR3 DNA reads TGTGCCAGCAGCTTCGGTCCCAGGGATCAGCCCCAGCATTTT.